Below, 15 T cell receptor beta chains from the same sample are listed, as sequenced in a study of cytomegalovirus exposure and HLA in healthy donors. Use of 60 Vbeta and 13 Jbeta primers characterized the PCR. Using immunoSEQ multiplex PCR, the repertoire was profiled, and TCRdb retains in-frame clones only, with some absent. The table has about 120,000 clones, over 65% seen once. Input material: PBMCs. Every receptor here comes from a man in his thirties or forties in good health and CMV-seropositive.

The CDR3 coding sequence is TGTGCCAGCAGCGGGGGGGGATCCCAACATGAGCAGTTCTTC. This translates into CASSGGGSQHEQFF. The genes are TRBV11-2 and TRBJ2-1; TRBD2 agrees at 7 bases. This CDR3 has 14 residues. The germline V gene encodes CDR1 SGHAT and CDR2 FQNNGV. J was trimmed by 8 bases and V by 5 bases; bases with no gene match: 9.

CDR3 in amino acids: CASSDRPGTGNSPLHF. CDR3 DNA sequence: TGTGCCAGCAGCGACCGACCCGGGACAGGGAACTCACCCCTCCACTTT. This sequence joins TRBV9 and TRBJ1-6; 9 bases are shared with TRBD1. The CDR3 is made up of 16 amino acids. The germline CDR1 and CDR2 sequences are SGDLS and YYNGEE. The V gene end was trimmed by 3 bases and the J gene end by 10 bases; junction bases not matched to a gene: 11.

This clone was counted once. This sequence joins TRBV4-1 and TRBJ1-5; no firm D call. The germline gives CDR1 MGHRA, CDR2 YSYEKL. Trimming removed 5 bases at V and 1 base at J, with 12 bases between. The length of the CDR3 is 15 residues. The CDR3 nucleotides read TGCGCCAGCAGCGGCGGCGTTCTCAGCAATCAGCCCCAGCATTTT. Its protein product is CASSGGVLSNQPQHF.

This sequence joins TRBV19 and TRBJ2-1, with D possibly being TRBD1 (5 bases). Trimming removed 4 bases at V and 4 bases at J, with 14 bases between. Germline V gene lookup returns CDR1 LNHDA and CDR2 SQIVND (reference sequence). The CDR3 runs to 15 residues. As DNA, the CDR3 is TGTGCCAGTAGTACCCCCTCGGACATATACAATGAGCAGTTCTTC. Translation gives CASSTPSDIYNEQFF.

V is TRBV7-3 and J is TRBJ1-3; no reliable D call. The CDR3 has 13 residues. Trimming left V 2 bases short and J 2 bases short, with 4 bases between. The germline V gene has CDR1 SGHTA and CDR2 FQGTGA. CDR3 nucleotide sequence: TGTGCCAGCAGCTTAGGGCCTGGAAACACCATATATTTT. Encoded protein: CASSLGPGNTIYF.

This clone came up a few times. J is TRBJ1-5 and V is TRBV6-1; D not resolved. The germline gives CDR1 MNHNS, CDR2 SASEGT. CDR3 length equals 15 residues. The V and J ends lost 2 bases and 7 bases respectively, with 15 bases between them. Here the CDR3 reads CASSEFDPSGQPQHF. As DNA, the CDR3 is TGTGCCAGCAGTGAATTTGACCCCTCGGGGCAGCCCCAGCATTTT.

The CDR3 here is CSARLAGGPRAKNIQYF. CDR3 DNA: TGCAGCGCACGACTAGCGGGGGGGCCCCGAGCCAAAAACATTCAGTACTTC. The rearrangement links TRBV29-1 to TRBJ2-4, with 14 nucleotides matching TRBD2. V lost 7 bases and J lost 0; bases outside the gene matches: 8. The CDR3 sequence is 17 residues long. The V gene's germline CDR1 is SQVTM and CDR2 ANQGSEA.

The chain joins TRBV30 to TRBJ2-5; TRBD2 matches at 7 bases. Germline V CDR1 and CDR2: GTSNPN, SVGIG (reference sequence). V shed 0 bases, J shed 5 bases, and the junction held 6 bases outside the gene matches. The CDR3 runs to 14 residues. CDR3 in amino acids: CAWSVAGRVETQYF. DNA of the CDR3: TGTGCCTGGAGTGTGGCAGGGAGGGTGGAGACCCAGTACTTC.

Concerning this clone itself: The sample carries other DNA sequences with the same CDR3. The chain is built from TRBV5-6 and TRBJ2-7; D unresolved. The V end lost 3 bases, the J end lost 2 bases, and 6 bases lay between the germline ends. Germline V gene sequence: CDR1 SGHDT, CDR2 YYEEEE. This CDR3 has 12 residues. CDR3 DNA sequence: TGTGCCAGCAGCTCACTGGCCTACGAGCAGTACTTC. Encoded protein: CASSSLAYEQYF.

This chain links TRBV7-9 with TRBJ2-7; D possibly corresponds to TRBD1 (6 bases). The CDR3 length is 15 residues. Germline CDR1 and CDR2: SEHNR and FQNEAQ (reference sequence). V lost 3 bases and J 5 bases, leaving 17 bases between the germline ends. CDR3: CASSLNPGVRDEQYF. The CDR3 DNA reads as TGTGCCAGCAGCTTGAACCCAGGGGTCCGAGACGAGCAGTACTTC.

This clone has only one observation. The chain combines TRBV30 with TRBJ2-2; the match to TRBD1 covers 10 bases. Trimming cost V 2 bases and J 6 bases; bases outside gene matches: 9. The germline gives CDR1 GTSNPN, CDR2 SVGIG (reference sequence). The length of the CDR3 is 16 residues. The CDR3 loop is CAWSLWDRGKAGELFF. Here the CDR3 DNA reads TGTGCCTGGAGTCTATGGGACAGGGGAAAGGCCGGGGAGCTGTTTTTT. The full variable domain, rest sourced from reference TRBV30 and TRBJ2-2, is SQTIHQWPATLVQPVGSPLSLECTVEGTSNPNLYWYRQAAGRGLQLLFYSVGIGQISSEVPQNLSASRPQDRQFILSSKKLLLSDSGFYLCAWSLWDRGKAGELFFGEGSRLTVL.

This clone came up a few times. The chain combines TRBV28 with TRBJ2-1, with TRBD2 matching over 13 bases. Germline CDR1 MDHEN, CDR2 SYDVKM. This CDR3 has 16 residues. The trim removed 4 bases at V and 6 bases at J, leaving 6 bases unmatched. Written as DNA, the CDR3 is TGTGCCAGCAGTTACCCACGGACTAGCGGGGGCAATGAGCAGTTCTTC. Its translation is CASSYPRTSGGNEQFF.

This chain joins TRBV2 and TRBJ1-2; 10 bases agree with TRBD1. Germline lookup yields CDR1 SNHLY and CDR2 FYNNEI. This CDR3 contains 15 residues. Trimming removed 6 bases from V and 6 bases from J; junction bases left unmatched: 10. DNA for the CDR3: TGTGCCAGCAGGCGGGACAGGGGATCCCTAGATGGCTACACCTTC. Translation gives CASRRDRGSLDGYTF.

This rearrangement joins TRBV29-1 to TRBJ2-7; possibly TRBD2 for D (5 bases). Germline V lookup: CDR1 SQVTM, CDR2 ANQGSEA. Trimming removed 7 bases at V and 0 bases at J, with 19 bases between. This CDR3 region has 15 residues. In nucleotides, the CDR3 is TGCAGCGCCGGTTCACCCAGCGGTAGCTCCTACGAGCAGTACTTC. Its translation is CSAGSPSGSSYEQYF.

This chain joins TRBV28 and TRBJ2-7; 10 nucleotides line up with TRBD2. Germline V gives CDR1 MDHEN, CDR2 SYDVKM. The CDR3 is 13 residues long. Trimming took 10 bases from V and 5 from J; bases not matched to a gene: 8. The CDR3 reads CAIAAGGPNEQYF. The CDR3 DNA sequence: TGTGCCATCGCAGCGGGGGGGCCGAACGAGCAGTACTTC.